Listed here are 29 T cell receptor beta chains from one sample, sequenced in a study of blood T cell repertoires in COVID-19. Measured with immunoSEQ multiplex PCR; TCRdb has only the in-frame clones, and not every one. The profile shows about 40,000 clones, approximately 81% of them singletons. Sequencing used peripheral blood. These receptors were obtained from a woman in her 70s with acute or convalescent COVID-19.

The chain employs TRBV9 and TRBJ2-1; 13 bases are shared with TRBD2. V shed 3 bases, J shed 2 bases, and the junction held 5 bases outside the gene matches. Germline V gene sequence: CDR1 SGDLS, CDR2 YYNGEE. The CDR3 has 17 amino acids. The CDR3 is CASSGPTSGRAYNEQFF. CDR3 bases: TGTGCCAGCAGCGGCCCCACTAGCGGGAGGGCCTACAATGAGCAGTTCTTC.

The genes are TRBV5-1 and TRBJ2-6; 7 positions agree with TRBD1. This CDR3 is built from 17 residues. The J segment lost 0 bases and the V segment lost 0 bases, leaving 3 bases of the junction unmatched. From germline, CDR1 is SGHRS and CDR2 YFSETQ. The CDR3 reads CASSLGTGFSGANVLTF. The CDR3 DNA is TGCGCCAGCAGCTTGGGGACAGGTTTCTCTGGGGCCAACGTCCTGACTTTC.

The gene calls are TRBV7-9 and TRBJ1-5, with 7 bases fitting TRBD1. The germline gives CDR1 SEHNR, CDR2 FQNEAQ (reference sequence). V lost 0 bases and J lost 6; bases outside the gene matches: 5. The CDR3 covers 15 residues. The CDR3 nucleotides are TGTGCCAGCAGCTTAGCGGGACAGATCGGTCAGCCCCAGCATTTT. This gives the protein CASSLAGQIGQPQHF.

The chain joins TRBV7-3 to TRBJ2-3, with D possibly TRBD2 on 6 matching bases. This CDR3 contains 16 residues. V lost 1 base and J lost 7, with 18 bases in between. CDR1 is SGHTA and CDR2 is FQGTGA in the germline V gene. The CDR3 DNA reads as TGTGCCAGCAGCTTAATGGGGCAGGGAGGTCCTAATACGCAGTATTTT. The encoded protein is CASSLMGQGGPNTQYF.

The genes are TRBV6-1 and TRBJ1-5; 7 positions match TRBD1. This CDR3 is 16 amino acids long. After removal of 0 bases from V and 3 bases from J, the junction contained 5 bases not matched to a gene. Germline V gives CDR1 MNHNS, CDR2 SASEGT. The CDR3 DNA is TGTGCCAGCAGTGAAGCTCGGGGACAGTTCAATCAGCCCCAGCATTTT. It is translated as CASSEARGQFNQPQHF.

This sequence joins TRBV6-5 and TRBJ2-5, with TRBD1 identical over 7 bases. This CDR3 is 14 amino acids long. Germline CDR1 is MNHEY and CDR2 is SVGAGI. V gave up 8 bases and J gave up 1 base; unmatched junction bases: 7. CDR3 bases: TGTGCCAGCCGCCCCGGGACAGCCCAAGAGACCCAGTACTTC. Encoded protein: CASRPGTAQETQYF.

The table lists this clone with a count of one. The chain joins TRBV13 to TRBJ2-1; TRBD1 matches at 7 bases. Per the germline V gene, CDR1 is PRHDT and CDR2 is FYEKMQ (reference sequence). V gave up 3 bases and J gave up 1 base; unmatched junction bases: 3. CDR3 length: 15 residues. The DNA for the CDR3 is TGTGCCAGCAGCTTTGACAGGGTATCCTACAATGAGCAGTTCTTC. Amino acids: CASSFDRVSYNEQFF.

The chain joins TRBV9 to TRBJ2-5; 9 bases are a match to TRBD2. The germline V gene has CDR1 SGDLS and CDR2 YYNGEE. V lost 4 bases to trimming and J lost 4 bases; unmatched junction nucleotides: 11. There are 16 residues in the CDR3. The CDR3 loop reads CASSPREGAPLETQYF. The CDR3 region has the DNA TGTGCCAGCAGCCCGCGGGAGGGGGCCCCGTTAGAGACCCAGTACTTC.

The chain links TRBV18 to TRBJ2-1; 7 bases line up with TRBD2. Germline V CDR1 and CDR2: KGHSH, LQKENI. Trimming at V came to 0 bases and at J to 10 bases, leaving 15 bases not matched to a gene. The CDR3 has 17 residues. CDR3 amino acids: CASSPPEWTSKQSEQFF. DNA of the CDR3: TGTGCCAGCTCACCACCGGAGTGGACTAGTAAGCAGTCCGAGCAGTTCTTC.

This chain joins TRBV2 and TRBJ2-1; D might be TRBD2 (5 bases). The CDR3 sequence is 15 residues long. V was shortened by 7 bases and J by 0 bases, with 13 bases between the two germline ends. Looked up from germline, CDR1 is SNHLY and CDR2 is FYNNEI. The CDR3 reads CASKGQRISYNEQFF. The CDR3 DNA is TGTGCCAGCAAAGGGCAGCGGATCTCCTACAATGAGCAGTTCTTC.

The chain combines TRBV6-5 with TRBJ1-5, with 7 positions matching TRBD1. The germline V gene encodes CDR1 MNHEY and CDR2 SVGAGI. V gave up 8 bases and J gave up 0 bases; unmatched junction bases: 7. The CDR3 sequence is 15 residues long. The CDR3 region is CASAWGQYSNQPQHF. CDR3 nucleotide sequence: TGTGCCAGCGCGTGGGGACAGTATAGCAATCAGCCCCAGCATTTT.

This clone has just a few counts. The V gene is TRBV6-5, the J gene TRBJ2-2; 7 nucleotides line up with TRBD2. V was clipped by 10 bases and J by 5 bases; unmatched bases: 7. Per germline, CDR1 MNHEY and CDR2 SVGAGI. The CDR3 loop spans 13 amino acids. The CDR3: CATLARWTGELFF. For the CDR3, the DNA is TGTGCCACACTAGCGCGGTGGACCGGGGAGCTGTTTTTT.

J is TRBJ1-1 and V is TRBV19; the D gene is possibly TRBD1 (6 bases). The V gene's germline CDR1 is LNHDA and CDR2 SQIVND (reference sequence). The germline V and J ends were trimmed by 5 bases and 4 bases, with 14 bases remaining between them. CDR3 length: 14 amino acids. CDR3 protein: CASSPWRGGTEAFF. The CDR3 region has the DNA TGTGCCAGTAGTCCCTGGAGGGGGGGCACTGAAGCTTTCTTT.

The CDR3 region is CASSLIGGTNSNQPQHF. The CDR3, as DNA: TGTGCCAGCAGCTTAATTGGGGGGACTAATAGCAATCAGCCCCAGCATTTT. The chain uses TRBV7-9 and TRBJ1-5, with D maybe TRBD1 (5 bases). CDR3 length: 17 residues. With 2 bases removed from V and 0 bases from J, the gap between germline ends came to 14 bases. Germline V gene lookup returns CDR1 SEHNR and CDR2 FQNEAQ (reference sequence).

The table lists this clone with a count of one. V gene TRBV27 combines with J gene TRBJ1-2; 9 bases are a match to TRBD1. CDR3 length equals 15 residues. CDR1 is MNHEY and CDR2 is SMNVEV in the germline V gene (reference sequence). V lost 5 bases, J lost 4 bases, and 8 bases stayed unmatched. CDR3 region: CASSRGSGQGYGYTF. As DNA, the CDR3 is TGTGCCAGCAGTCGAGGGTCGGGACAGGGCTATGGCTACACCTTC.

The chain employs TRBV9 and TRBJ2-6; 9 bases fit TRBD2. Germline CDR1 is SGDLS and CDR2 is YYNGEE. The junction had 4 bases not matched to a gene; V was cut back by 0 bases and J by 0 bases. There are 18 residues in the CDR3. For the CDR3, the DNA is TGTGCCAGCAGCGTAGGTCATAGCGGGAGCTCTGGGGCCAACGTCCTGACTTTC. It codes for CASSVGHSGSSGANVLTF. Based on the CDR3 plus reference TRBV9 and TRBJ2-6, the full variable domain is DSGVTQTPKHLITATGQRVTLRCSPRSGDLSVYWYQQSLDQGLQFLIQYYNGEERAKGNILERFSAQQFPDLHSELNLSSLELGDSALYFCASSVGHSGSSGANVLTFGAGSRLTVL.

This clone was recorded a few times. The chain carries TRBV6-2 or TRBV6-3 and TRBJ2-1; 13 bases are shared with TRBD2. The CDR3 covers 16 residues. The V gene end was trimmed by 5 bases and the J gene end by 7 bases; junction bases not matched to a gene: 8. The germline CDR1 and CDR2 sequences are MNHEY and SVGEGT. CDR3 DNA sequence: TGTGCCAGCAGTCCGACTAGCGGGAGGTTAGGAAATGAGCAGTTCTTC. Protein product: CASSPTSGRLGNEQFF.

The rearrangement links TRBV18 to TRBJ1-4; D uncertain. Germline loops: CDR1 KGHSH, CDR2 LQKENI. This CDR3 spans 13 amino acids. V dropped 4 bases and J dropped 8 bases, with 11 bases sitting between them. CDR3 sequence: CASSRGGIEKLFF. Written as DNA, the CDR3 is TGTGCCAGCTCACGGGGAGGTATCGAAAAACTGTTTTTT.

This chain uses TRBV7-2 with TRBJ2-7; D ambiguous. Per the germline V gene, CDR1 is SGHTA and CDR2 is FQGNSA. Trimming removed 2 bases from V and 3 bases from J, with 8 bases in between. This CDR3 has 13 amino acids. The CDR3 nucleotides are TGTGCCAGCAGCTTAACCTTCGGCTACGAGCAGTACTTC. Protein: CASSLTFGYEQYF.

DNA for the CDR3: TGTGCCAGCAGCTGGACGGGACAGGGAGACTATGGCTACACCTTC. Protein: CASSWTGQGDYGYTF. The chain combines TRBV7-3 with TRBJ1-2, with 9 bases aligning to TRBD1. The CDR3 is 15 amino acids. V trimming: 4 bases; J trimming: 3 bases; junction bases outside the gene matches: 6. CDR1 and CDR2 from the germline V gene are SGHTA and FQGTGA.

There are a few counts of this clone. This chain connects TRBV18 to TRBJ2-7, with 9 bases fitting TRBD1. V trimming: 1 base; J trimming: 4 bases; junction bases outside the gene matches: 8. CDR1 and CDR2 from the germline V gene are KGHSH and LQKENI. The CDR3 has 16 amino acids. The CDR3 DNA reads TGTGCCAGCTCACCACAGAGCCGACAGGGGGTTTACGAGCAGTACTTC. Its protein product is CASSPQSRQGVYEQYF.

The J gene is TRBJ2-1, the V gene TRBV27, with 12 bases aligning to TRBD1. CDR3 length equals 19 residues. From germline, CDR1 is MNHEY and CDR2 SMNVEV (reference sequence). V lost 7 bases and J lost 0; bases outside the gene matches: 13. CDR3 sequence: CASKVGTGGALSSYNEQFF. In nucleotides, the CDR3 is TGTGCCAGCAAAGTCGGGACAGGGGGCGCATTGTCCTCCTACAATGAGCAGTTCTTC.

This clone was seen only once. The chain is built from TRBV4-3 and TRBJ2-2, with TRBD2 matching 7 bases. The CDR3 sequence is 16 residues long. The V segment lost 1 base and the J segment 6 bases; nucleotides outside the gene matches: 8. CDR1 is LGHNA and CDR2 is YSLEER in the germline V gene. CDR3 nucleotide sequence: TGCGCCAGCAGCCAAGTCCCTAGCGGTAGTCCCGGGGAGCTGTTTTTT. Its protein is CASSQVPSGSPGELFF.

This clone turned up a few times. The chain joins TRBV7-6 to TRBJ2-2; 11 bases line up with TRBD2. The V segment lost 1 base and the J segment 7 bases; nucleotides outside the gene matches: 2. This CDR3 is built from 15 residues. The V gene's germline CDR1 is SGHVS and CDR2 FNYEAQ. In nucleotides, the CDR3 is TGTGCCAGCAGCTTAGTGACTAGCGGGAACGGGGAGCTGTTTTTT. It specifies CASSLVTSGNGELFF.

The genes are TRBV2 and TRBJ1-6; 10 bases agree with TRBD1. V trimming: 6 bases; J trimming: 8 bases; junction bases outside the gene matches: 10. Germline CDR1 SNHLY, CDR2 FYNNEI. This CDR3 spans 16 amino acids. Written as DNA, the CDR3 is TGTGCCAGCAGCCCCGACAGGGGGCTAGGAGATTCACCCCTCCACTTT. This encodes CASSPDRGLGDSPLHF.

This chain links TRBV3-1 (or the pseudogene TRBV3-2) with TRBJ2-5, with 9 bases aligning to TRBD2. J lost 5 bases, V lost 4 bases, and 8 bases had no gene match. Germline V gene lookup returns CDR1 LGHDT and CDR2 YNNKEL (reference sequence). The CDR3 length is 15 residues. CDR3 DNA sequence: TGTGCCAGCAGCCCCCGATTAGCGGGAGACGAGACCCAGTACTTC. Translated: CASSPRLAGDETQYF.

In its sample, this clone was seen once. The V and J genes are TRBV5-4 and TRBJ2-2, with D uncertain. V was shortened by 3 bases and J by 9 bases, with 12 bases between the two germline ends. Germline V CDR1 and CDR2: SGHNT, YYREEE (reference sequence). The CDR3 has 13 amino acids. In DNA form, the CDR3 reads TGTGCCAGCAGCTCAACTATTGCGAGGGAGCTGTTTTTT. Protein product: CASSSTIARELFF.

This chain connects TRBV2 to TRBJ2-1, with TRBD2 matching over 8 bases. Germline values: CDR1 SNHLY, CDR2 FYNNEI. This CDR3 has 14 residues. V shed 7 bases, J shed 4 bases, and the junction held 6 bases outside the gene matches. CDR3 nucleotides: TGTGCCAGCAACGTACTAGCGGTTTACAATGAGCAGTTCTTC. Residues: CASNVLAVYNEQFF.

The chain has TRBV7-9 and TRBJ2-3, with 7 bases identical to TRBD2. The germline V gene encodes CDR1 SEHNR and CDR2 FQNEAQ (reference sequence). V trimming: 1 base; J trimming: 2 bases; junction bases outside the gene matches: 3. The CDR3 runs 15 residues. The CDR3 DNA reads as TGTGCCAGCAGCTTAGGAGCGGGAACCACAGATACGCAGTATTTT. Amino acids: CASSLGAGTTDTQYF.